These 15 T cell receptor beta chains came from one sample sequenced in a study of cytomegalovirus exposure and HLA in healthy donors. Vbeta (60) and Jbeta (13) primers were used in the PCR. The protocol was immunoSEQ multiplex PCR, while the TCRdb copy is restricted to in-frame clones and leaves out a portion. This table holds under 250,000 clones, approximately 78% found once. Sequencing was done on a sample of PBMCs. Receptors were obtained from a male donor in good health and CMV-seronegative.

This clone has only one observation. V gene TRBV19 combines with J gene TRBJ2-7; D possibly corresponds to TRBD1 (5 bases). The germline V gene encodes CDR1 LNHDA and CDR2 SQIVND (reference sequence). CDR3 size: 12 residues. V was clipped by 4 bases and J by 3 bases, with 7 bases between them. CDR3 sequence (DNA): TGTGCCAGTAGTAGTACAGGCTACGAGCAGTACTTC. As protein: CASSSTGYEQYF.

A single count supports this clone. In DNA, the CDR3 is TGTGCCACCGTGGCCCGGCGGAGGGATAACTATGGCTACACCTTC. Residues: CATVARRRDNYGYTF. The chain combines TRBV19 with TRBJ1-2; D remains ambiguous. V was pared by 10 bases and J by 1 base, with 19 bases between. Looked up from germline, CDR1 is LNHDA and CDR2 is SQIVND (reference sequence). This CDR3 region has 15 residues.

The gene calls are TRBV11-3 and TRBJ2-1; TRBD1 is a possible D gene (5 bases). The CDR3 has 14 amino acids. V lost 0 bases and J 8 bases, leaving 11 bases between the germline ends. Germline CDR1 and CDR2: SGHNT and YENEEA. In DNA form, the CDR3 reads TGTGCCAGCAGCTTAGATCAGGGTCGGGATGAGCAGTTCTTC. It is translated as CASSLDQGRDEQFF.

This sequence joins TRBV19 and TRBJ2-1; 11 nucleotides line up with TRBD2. The V gene's germline CDR1 is LNHDA and CDR2 SQIVND (reference sequence). The length of the CDR3 is 15 residues. V gave up 6 bases and J gave up 4 bases; unmatched junction bases: 5. The CDR3 here is CASSISSGRYNEQFF. CDR3 in DNA: TGTGCCAGTAGCATTTCTAGCGGGAGGTACAATGAGCAGTTCTTC.

J is TRBJ2-7 and V is TRBV6-5; 10 nucleotides align to TRBD1. The germline V gene has CDR1 MNHEY and CDR2 SVGAGI. The length of the CDR3 is 15 residues. J gave up 3 bases and V 6 bases, and 8 bases lay outside the gene matches. In nucleotides, the CDR3 is TGTGCCAGCAGGACGGACAGGGGGGTGATCTACGAGCAGTACTTC. Translated: CASRTDRGVIYEQYF.

V is TRBV7-3 and J is TRBJ2-1, with TRBD2 identical over 16 bases. J gave up 9 bases and V 4 bases, and 6 bases lay outside the gene matches. CDR3 size: 16 residues. Germline lookup yields CDR1 SGHTA and CDR2 FQGTGA. Here the CDR3 reads CASSSPGLAGGVEQFF. Written as DNA, the CDR3 is TGTGCCAGCAGCTCGCCGGGACTAGCGGGAGGGGTTGAGCAGTTCTTC.

The chain is built from TRBV5-4 and TRBJ1-3; no reliable D call. The V end lost 0 bases, the J end lost 0 bases, and 10 bases lay between the germline ends. Germline assignment: CDR1 SGHNT and CDR2 YYREEE (reference sequence). The CDR3 has 16 amino acids. DNA of the CDR3: TGTGCCAGCAGCTTGGAAGCGTCGCTCTCTGGAAACACCATATATTTT. This codes for CASSLEASLSGNTIYF.

The J gene is TRBJ1-4, the V gene TRBV7-9, with TRBD1 matching 7 bases. This CDR3 region has 16 residues. Trimming took 0 bases from V and 6 from J; bases not matched to a gene: 7. Germline V gives CDR1 SEHNR, CDR2 FQNEAQ (reference sequence). The CDR3 spells CASSLASGGTDEKLFF. The CDR3 DNA reads as TGTGCCAGCAGCTTAGCGTCAGGGGGTACAGATGAAAAACTGTTTTTT.

The genes are TRBV5-5 and TRBJ2-7; 9 bases map to TRBD2. Germline V gene data show CDR1 as SGHKS and CDR2 as YYEKEE (reference sequence). The CDR3 length is 14 residues. V shed 0 bases and J 7 bases; nucleotides not matched to a gene: 5. CDR3 nucleotide sequence: TGTGCCAGCAGCTTGGGAGCGGGAGGATATGAGCAGTACTTC. Amino acid sequence: CASSLGAGGYEQYF.

V is TRBV25-1 and J is TRBJ1-2; TRBD1 matches 7 bases. In germline, CDR1 is MGHDK, CDR2 SYGVNS. This CDR3 spans 12 amino acids. Trimming at V came to 6 bases and at J to 6 bases, leaving 4 bases not matched to a gene. The CDR3 nucleotides read TGTGCCAGCAGCGGGACAGTAAATGGCTACACCTTC. Translating it yields CASSGTVNGYTF.

This sequence joins TRBV14 and TRBJ2-3, with unresolved D. Trimming removed 1 base at V and 0 bases at J, with 8 bases between. In germline, CDR1 is SGHDN, CDR2 FVKESK. The CDR3 has 15 amino acids. The CDR3 region has the DNA TGTGCCAGCAGCCAAGCCTTTGTGAGCACAGATACGCAGTATTTT. Amino acids: CASSQAFVSTDTQYF.

The rearrangement links TRBV9 to TRBJ2-2, with D perhaps TRBD2 (6 bases). The germline V and J ends were trimmed by 2 bases and 5 bases, with 13 bases remaining between them. Germline-derived CDR1 and CDR2 are SGDLS and YYNGEE. The CDR3 extends over 15 amino acids. CDR3: CASSVTGTPTGELFF. In nucleotides, the CDR3 is TGTGCCAGCAGCGTGACCGGGACTCCGACCGGGGAGCTGTTTTTT.

This rearrangement joins TRBV4-2 to TRBJ1-2; 11 nucleotides match TRBD1. Germline CDR1 reads LGHNA; CDR2 reads YNFKEQ. V lost 0 bases, J lost 0 bases, and 9 bases stayed unmatched. The CDR3 contains 19 residues. Here the CDR3 reads CASSQDITGTGGANYGYTF. Written as DNA, the CDR3 is TGTGCCAGCAGCCAAGACATTACCGGGACAGGGGGGGCTAACTATGGCTACACCTTC.

The rearrangement joins TRBV18 to TRBJ2-3; 7 positions agree with TRBD1. Germline-derived CDR1 and CDR2 are KGHSH and LQKENI. CDR3 size: 14 residues. The J segment lost 4 bases and the V segment lost 3 bases, leaving 4 bases of the junction unmatched. In nucleotides, the CDR3 is TGTGCCAGCTCACCCACGACAGGGTCAGATACGCAGTATTTT. The encoded protein is CASSPTTGSDTQYF.

The chain couples TRBV5-1 to TRBJ2-1, with 14 bases matching TRBD2. Germline values: CDR1 SGHRS, CDR2 YFSETQ. The CDR3 loop spans 17 amino acids. The ends lost 2 bases at V and 0 bases at J; junction bases unmatched: 1. CDR3 region: CASSFGTSGSSYNEQFF. Here the CDR3 DNA reads TGCGCCAGCAGCTTCGGGACTAGCGGGAGCTCCTACAATGAGCAGTTCTTC.